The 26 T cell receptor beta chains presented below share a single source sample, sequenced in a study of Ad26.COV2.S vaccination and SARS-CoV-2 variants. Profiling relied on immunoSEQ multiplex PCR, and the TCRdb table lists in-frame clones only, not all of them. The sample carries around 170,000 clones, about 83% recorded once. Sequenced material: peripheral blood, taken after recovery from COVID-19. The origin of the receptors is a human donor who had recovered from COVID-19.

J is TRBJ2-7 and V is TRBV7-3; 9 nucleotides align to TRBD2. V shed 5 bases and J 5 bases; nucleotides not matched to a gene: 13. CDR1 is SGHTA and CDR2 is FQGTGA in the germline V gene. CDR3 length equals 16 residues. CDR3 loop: CASSLLGAGGEDEQYF. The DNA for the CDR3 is TGTGCCAGCAGCCTACTTGGCGCGGGAGGGGAGGACGAGCAGTACTTC.

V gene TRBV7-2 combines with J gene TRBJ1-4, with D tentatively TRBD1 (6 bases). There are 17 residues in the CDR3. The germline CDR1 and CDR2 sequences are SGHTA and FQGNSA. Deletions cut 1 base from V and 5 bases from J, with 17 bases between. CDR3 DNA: TGTGCCAGCAGCTTAGGAGGGGGTAGTATCGGGAATGAAAAACTGTTTTTT. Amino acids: CASSLGGGSIGNEKLFF.

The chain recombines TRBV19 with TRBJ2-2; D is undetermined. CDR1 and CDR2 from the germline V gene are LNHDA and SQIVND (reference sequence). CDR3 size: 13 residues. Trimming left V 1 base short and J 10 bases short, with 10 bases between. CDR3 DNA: TGTGCCAGTAGTATAGGAAAGCTGGAGGAGCTGTTTTTT. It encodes CASSIGKLEELFF.

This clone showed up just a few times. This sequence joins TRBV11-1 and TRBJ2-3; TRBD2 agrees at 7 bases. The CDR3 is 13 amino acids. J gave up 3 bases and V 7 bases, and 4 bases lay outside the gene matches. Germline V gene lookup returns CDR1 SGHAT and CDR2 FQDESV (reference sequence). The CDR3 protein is CASIRDYTDTQYF. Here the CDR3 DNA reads TGTGCCAGCATCCGGGACTATACAGATACGCAGTATTTT.

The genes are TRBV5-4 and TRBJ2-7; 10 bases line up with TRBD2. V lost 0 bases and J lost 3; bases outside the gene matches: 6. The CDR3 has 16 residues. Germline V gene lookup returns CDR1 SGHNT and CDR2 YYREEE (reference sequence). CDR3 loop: CASSLGTSGNIYEQYF. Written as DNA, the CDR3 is TGTGCCAGCAGCTTGGGAACTAGCGGGAATATCTACGAGCAGTACTTC.

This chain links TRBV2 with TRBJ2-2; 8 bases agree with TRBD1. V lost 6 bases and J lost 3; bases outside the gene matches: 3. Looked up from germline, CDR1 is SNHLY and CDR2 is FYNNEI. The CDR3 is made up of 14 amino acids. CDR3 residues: CASRDREYTGELFF. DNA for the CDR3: TGTGCCAGCAGGGACAGGGAGTACACCGGGGAGCTGTTTTTT. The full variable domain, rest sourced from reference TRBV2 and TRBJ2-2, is EPEVTQTPSHQVTQMGQEVILRCVPISNHLYFYWYRQILGQKVEFLVSFYNNEISEKSEIFDDQFSVERPDGSNFTLKIRSTKLEDSAMYFCASRDREYTGELFFGEGSRLTVL.

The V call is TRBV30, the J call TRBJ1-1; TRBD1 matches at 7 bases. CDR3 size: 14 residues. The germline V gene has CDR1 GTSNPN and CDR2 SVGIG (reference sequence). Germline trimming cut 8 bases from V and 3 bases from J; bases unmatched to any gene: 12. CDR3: CALREGAMDTEAFF. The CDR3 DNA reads TGTGCCCTGAGGGAGGGGGCGATGGACACTGAAGCTTTCTTT. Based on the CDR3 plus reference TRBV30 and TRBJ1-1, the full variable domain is SQTIHQWPATLVQPVGSPLSLECTVEGTSNPNLYWYRQAAGRGLQLLFYSVGIGQISSEVPQNLSASRPQDRQFILSSKKLLLSDSGFYLCALREGAMDTEAFFGQGTRLTVV.

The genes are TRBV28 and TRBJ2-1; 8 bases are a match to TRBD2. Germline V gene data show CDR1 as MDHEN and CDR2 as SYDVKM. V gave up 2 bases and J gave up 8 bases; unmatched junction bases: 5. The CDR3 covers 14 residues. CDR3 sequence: CASSLTGGQYEQFF. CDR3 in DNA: TGTGCCAGCAGTTTAACGGGGGGGCAGTATGAGCAGTTCTTC. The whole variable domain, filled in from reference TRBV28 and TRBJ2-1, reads DVKVTQSSRYLVKRTGEKVFLECVQDMDHENMFWYRQDPGLGLRLIYFSYDVKMKEKGDIPEGYSVSREKKERFSLILESASTNQTSMYLCASSLTGGQYEQFFGPGTRLTVL.

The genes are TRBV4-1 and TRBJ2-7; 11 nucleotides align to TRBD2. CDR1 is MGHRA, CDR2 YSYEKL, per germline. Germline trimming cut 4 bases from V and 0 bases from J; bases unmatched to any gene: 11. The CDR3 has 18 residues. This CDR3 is CASSLPASGGIFSYEQYF. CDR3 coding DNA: TGCGCCAGCAGCCTCCCGGCTAGCGGGGGGATTTTCTCCTACGAGCAGTACTTC.

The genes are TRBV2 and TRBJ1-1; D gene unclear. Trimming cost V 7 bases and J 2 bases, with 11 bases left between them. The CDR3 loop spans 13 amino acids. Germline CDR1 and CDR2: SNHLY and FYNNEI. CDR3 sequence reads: CASTRAENTEAFF. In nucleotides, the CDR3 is TGTGCCAGCACTCGGGCAGAAAACACTGAAGCTTTCTTT.

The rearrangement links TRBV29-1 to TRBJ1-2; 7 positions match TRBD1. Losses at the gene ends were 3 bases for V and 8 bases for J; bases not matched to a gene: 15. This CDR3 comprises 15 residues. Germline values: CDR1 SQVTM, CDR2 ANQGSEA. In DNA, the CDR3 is TGCAGCGTTGAGAGAGGGGGCGCCCCCCCGCTCGGCTACACCTTC. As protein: CSVERGGAPPLGYTF.

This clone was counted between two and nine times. The CDR3 spells CASRRDRGYGYTF. In DNA form, the CDR3 reads TGTGCCAGCAGGAGGGACAGGGGGTATGGCTACACCTTC. This rearrangement joins TRBV2 to TRBJ1-2, with 11 positions matching TRBD1. The CDR3 is made up of 13 amino acids. Germline trimming cut 6 bases from V and 5 bases from J; bases unmatched to any gene: 2. CDR1 is SNHLY, CDR2 FYNNEI, per germline.

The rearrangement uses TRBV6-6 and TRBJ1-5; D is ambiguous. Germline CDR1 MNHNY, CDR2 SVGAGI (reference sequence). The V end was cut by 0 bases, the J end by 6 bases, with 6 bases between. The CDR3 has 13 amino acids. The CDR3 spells CASSYSGVQPQHF. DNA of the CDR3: TGTGCCAGCAGTTACTCCGGGGTTCAGCCCCAGCATTTT.

The CDR3 protein is CASSSSGRANGELFF. CDR3 DNA sequence: TGTGCCAGCAGCTCTAGCGGGAGGGCCAACGGGGAGCTGTTTTTT. V and J are TRBV5-5 and TRBJ2-2; 12 nucleotides line up with TRBD2. Germline values: CDR1 SGHKS, CDR2 YYEKEE (reference sequence). J was trimmed by 7 bases and V by 3 bases; bases with no gene match: 4. The CDR3 is 15 amino acids.

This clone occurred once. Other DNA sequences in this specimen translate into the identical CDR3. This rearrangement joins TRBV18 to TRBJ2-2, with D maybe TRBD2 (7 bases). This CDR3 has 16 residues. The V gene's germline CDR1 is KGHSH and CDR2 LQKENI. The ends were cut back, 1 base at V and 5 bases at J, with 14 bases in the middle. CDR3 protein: CASSPRGGAETGELFF. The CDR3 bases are TGTGCCAGCTCACCACGAGGGGGGGCAGAGACCGGGGAGCTGTTTTTT.

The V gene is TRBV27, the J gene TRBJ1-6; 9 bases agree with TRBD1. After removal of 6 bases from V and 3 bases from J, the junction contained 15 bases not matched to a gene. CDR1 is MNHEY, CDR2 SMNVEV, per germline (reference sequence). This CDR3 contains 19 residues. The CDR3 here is CASSPIQGAELFYNSPLHF. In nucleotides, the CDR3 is TGTGCCAGCAGCCCGATACAGGGGGCCGAACTATTCTATAATTCACCCCTCCACTTT.

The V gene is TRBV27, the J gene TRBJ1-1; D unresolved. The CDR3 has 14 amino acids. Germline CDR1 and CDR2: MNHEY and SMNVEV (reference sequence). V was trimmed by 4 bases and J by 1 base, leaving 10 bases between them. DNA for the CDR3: TGTGCCAGCAGTTCTTGGGCCCCGAACACTGAAGCTTTCTTT. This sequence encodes CASSSWAPNTEAFF.

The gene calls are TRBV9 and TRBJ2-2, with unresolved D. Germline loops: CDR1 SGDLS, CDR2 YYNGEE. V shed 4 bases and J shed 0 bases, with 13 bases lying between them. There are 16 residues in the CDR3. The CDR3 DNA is TGTGCCAGCAGCTTAGCCGGGTCCTCGAACACCGGGGAGCTGTTTTTT. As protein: CASSLAGSSNTGELFF.

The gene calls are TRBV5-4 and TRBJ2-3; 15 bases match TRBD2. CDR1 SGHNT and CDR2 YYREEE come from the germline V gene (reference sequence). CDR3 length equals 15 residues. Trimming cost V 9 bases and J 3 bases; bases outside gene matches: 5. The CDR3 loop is CAIGTSGRKTDTQYF. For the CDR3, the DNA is TGTGCCATTGGGACTAGCGGGAGGAAGACAGATACGCAGTATTTT.

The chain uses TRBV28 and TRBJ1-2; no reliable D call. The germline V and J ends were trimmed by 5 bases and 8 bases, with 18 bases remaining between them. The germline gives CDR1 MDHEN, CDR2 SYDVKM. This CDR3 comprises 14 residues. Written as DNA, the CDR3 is TGTGCCAGCAGTGCCGCGGGCGGGCCTAGGGGCTACACCTTC. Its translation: CASSAAGGPRGYTF.

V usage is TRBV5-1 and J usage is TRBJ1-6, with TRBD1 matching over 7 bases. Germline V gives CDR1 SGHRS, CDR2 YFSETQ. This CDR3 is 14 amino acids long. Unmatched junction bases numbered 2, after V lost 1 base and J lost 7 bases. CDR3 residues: CASSLTGANSPLHF. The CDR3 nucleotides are TGCGCCAGCAGCTTGACAGGGGCGAATTCACCCCTCCACTTT. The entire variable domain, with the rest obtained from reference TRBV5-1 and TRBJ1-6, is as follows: KAGVTQTPRYLIKTRGQQVTLSCSPISGHRSVSWYQQTPGQGLQFLFEYFSETQRNKGNFPGRFSGRQFSNSRSEMNVSTLELGDSALYLCASSLTGANSPLHFGNGTRLTVT.

The CDR3: CASSQDPPNTIYF. The CDR3 DNA follows: TGTGCCAGCAGCCAAGACCCCCCAAACACCATATATTTT. V is TRBV3-1 (or the pseudogene TRBV3-2) and J is TRBJ1-3; D is undetermined. The V and J ends lost 0 bases and 6 bases respectively, with 6 bases between them. This CDR3 contains 13 residues. CDR1 is LGHDT and CDR2 is YNNKEL in the germline V gene (reference sequence).

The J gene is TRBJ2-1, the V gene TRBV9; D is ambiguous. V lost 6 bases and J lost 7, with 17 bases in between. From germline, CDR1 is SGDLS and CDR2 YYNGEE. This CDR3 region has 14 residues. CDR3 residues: CASKTGPPSNEQFF. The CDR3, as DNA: TGTGCCAGCAAAACCGGGCCTCCCTCTAATGAGCAGTTCTTC.

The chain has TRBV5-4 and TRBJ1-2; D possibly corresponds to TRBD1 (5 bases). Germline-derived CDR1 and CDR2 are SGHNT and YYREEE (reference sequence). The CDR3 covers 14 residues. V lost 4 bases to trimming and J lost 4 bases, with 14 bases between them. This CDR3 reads CASSLIGGIYGYTF. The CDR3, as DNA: TGTGCCAGCAGCCTTATTGGGGGAATCTATGGCTACACCTTC.

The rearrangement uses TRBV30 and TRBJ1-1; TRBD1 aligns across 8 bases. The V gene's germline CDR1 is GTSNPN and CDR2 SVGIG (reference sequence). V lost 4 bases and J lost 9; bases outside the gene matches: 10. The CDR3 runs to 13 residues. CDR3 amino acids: CAWNSGQGEKAFF. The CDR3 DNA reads TGTGCCTGGAACAGCGGACAGGGAGAGAAAGCTTTCTTT.

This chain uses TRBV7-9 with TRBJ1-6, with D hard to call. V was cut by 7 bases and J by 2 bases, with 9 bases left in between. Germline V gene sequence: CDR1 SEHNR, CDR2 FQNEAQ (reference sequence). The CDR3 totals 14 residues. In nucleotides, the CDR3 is TGTGCCAGCACCCGTGACACCTATAATTCACCCCTCCACTTT. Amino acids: CASTRDTYNSPLHF. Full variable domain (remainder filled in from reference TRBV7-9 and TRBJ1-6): DTGVSQNPRHKITKRGQNVTFRCDPISEHNRLYWYRQTLGQGPEFLTYFQNEAQLEKSRLLSDRFSAERPKGSFSTLEIQRTEQGDSAMYLCASTRDTYNSPLHFGNGTRLTVT.